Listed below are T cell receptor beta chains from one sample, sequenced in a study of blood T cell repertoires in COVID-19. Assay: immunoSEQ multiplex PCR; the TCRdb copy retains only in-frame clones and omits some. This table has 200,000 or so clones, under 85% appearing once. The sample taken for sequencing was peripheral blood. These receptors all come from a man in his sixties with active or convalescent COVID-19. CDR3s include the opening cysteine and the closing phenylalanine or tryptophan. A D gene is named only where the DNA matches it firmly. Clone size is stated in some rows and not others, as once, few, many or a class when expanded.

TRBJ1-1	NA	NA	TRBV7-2	CASSLPLGKAFF	TGTGCCAGCAGCTTACCACTAGGCAAAGCTTTCTTT
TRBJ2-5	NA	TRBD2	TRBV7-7	CASSRGLAGGETQYF	TGTGCCAGCAGCCGAGGACTCGCGGGAGGAGAGACCCAGTACTTC
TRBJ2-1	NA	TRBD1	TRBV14	CASSQPDRSYNEQFF	TGTGCCAGCAGCCAACCGGACAGGTCCTACAATGAGCAGTTCTTC
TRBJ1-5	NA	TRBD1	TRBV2	CASRKDRGGDQPQHF	TGTGCCAGCAGAAAAGACAGGGGGGGCGATCAGCCCCAGCATTTT
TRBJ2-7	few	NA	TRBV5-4	CASSGGLSTYEQYF	TGTGCCAGCAGCGGGGGACTTTCAACCTACGAGCAGTACTTC
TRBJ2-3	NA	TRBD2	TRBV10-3	CATRGTSARSATDTQYF	TGTGCCACCCGAGGGACTAGCGCAAGAAGCGCCACAGATACGCAGTATTTT
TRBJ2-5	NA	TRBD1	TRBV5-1	CASSLVGAGGKETQYF	TGCGCCAGCAGCTTGGTCGGGGCAGGGGGAAAAGAGACCCAGTACTTC
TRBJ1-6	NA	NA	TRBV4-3	CASSQGVAEDGASPLHF	TGCGCCAGCAGCCAAGGTGTAGCGGAGGACGGGGCTTCACCCCTCCACTTT
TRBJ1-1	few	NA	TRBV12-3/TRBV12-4	CASSPLTEAFF	TGTGCCAGCAGTCCTCTCACTGAAGCTTTCTTT
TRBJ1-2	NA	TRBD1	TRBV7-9	CASSPPGQGAYYGYTF	TGTGCCAGCAGCCCCCCGGGACAGGGGGCTTACTATGGCTACACCTTC
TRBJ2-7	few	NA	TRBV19	CASSPRDSLNYEQYF	TGTGCCAGTAGTCCCCGGGACTCGCTTAACTACGAGCAGTACTTC
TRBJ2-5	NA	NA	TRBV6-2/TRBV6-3	CASSYLGREDETQYF	TGTGCCAGCAGTTACCTCGGGAGAGAGGATGAGACCCAGTACTTC
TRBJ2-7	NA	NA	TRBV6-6	CASSLRDTRESEQYF	TGTGCCAGCAGTTTGAGGGACACTAGGGAGTCCGAGCAGTACTTC
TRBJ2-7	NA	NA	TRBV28	CASSPSPYEQYF	TGTGCCAGCAGCCCGTCCCCCTACGAGCAGTACTTC
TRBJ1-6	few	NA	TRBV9	CASGSVSPLHF	TGTGCCTCAGGCTCGGTCTCACCCCTCCACTTT
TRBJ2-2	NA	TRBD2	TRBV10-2	CASRGSSGRGSMKLFF	TGCGCCAGCAGGGGATCTAGCGGGAGGGGGTCGATGAAGCTGTTTTTT
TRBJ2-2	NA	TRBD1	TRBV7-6	CASSSDRGNTGELFF	TGTGCCAGCAGCTCTGACAGGGGGAACACCGGGGAGCTGTTTTTT
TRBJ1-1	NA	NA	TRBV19	CASRLRATEAFF	TGTGCCAGTAGACTGCGTGCCACTGAAGCTTTCTTT
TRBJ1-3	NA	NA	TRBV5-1	CASSNRTASSGNTIYF	TGCGCCAGCAGCAATCGGACAGCCAGCTCTGGAAACACCATATATTTT
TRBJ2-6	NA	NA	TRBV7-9	CASSFSRLSSGANVLTF	TGTGCCAGCAGCTTCTCCAGGCTAAGCTCTGGGGCCAACGTCCTGACTTTC
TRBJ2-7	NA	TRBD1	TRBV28	CASSLRQGHEQYF	TGTGCCAGCAGTCTACGACAGGGCCACGAGCAGTACTTC
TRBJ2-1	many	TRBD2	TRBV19	CASSIPTGRPTYNEQFF	TGTGCCAGTAGTATCCCCACCGGGAGGCCTACCTACAATGAGCAGTTCTTC
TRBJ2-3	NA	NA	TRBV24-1	CATSDSPSVSSSTDTQYF	TGTGCCACCAGTGACTCCCCTAGCGTTTCCTCTAGCACAGATACGCAGTATTTT
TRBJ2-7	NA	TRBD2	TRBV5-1	CASSASGSYEQYF	TGCGCCAGCAGCGCTAGCGGGAGTTACGAGCAGTACTTC
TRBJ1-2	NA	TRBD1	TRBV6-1	CASSKPGQLYGYTF	TGTGCCAGCAGCAAACCGGGACAGCTCTATGGCTACACCTTC
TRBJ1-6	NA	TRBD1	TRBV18	CASLRDRNSPLHF	TGTGCCAGCCTACGGGACAGAAATTCACCCCTCCACTTT
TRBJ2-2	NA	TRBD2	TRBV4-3	CASSQERVAGSYTGELFF	TGCGCCAGCAGCCAAGAGAGGGTAGCGGGGTCATACACCGGGGAGCTGTTTTTT
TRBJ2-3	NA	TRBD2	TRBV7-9	CASSLALAGRGDTQYF	TGTGCCAGCAGCTTAGCACTAGCGGGAAGAGGAGATACGCAGTATTTT
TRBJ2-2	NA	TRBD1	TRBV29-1	CSVGTGTVNTGELFF	TGCAGCGTTGGTACGGGGACAGTGAACACCGGGGAGCTGTTTTTT
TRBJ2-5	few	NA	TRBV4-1	CASSQEEGNLGTQYF	TGCGCCAGCAGCCAAGAGGAGGGGAATCTTGGGACCCAGTACTTC
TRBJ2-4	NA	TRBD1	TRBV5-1	CASSFGSGGGNIQYF	TGCGCCAGCAGCTTCGGGTCAGGGGGCGGCAACATTCAGTACTTC
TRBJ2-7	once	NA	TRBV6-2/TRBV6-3	CASSLTYEQYF	TGTGCCAGCAGCCTTACCTACGAGCAGTACTTC
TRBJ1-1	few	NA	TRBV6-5	CASSYQAAAFF	TGTGCCAGCAGTTACCAGGCCGCAGCTTTCTTT
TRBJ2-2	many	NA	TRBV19	CASSVYTGELFF	TGTGCCAGTAGTGTATACACCGGGGAGCTGTTTTTT
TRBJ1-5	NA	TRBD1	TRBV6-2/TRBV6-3	CASSYPNRGADQPQHF	TGTGCCAGCAGTTACCCCAACAGGGGTGCGGATCAGCCCCAGCATTTT
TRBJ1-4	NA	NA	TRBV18	CASSPRRGNEKLFF	TGTGCCAGCTCACCACGAAGGGGGAATGAAAAACTGTTTTTT
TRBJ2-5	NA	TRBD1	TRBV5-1	CASSWSPGTGLKTQYF	TGCGCCAGCAGCTGGAGCCCAGGGACAGGGCTGAAGACCCAGTACTTC
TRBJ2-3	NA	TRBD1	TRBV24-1	CATSDPRSGQGVKTDTQYF	TGTGCCACCAGTGATCCGCGGTCCGGACAGGGGGTCAAAACAGATACGCAGTATTTT
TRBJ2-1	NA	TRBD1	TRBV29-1	CSVMTTGWTEQFF	TGCAGCGTAATGACGACAGGGTGGACTGAGCAGTTCTTC
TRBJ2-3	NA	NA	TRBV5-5	CASSSPGFYTDTQYF	TGTGCCAGCAGCTCGCCGGGTTTTTACACAGATACGCAGTATTTT
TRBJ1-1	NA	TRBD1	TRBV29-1	CSVAGDRGEIMNTEAFF	TGCAGCGTTGCCGGGGACAGGGGGGAGATCATGAACACTGAAGCTTTCTTT
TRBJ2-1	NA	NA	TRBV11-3	CASSPRAAGGEQFF	TGTGCCAGCAGCCCCCGAGCGGCAGGTGGTGAGCAGTTCTTC
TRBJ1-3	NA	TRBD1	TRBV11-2	CASSLRTGPSSGNTIYF	TGTGCCAGCAGCCTTCGGACAGGACCAAGCTCTGGAAACACCATATATTTT
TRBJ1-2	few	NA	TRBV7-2	CASRWTAQVNYGYTF	TGTGCCAGCAGATGGACAGCCCAAGTTAACTATGGCTACACCTTC
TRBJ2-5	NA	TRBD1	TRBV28	CASLTGQETQYF	TGTGCCAGTTTGACAGGGCAAGAGACCCAGTACTTC
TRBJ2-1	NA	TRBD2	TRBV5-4	CASTRGAGGYNEQFF	TGTGCCAGCACCCGAGGGGCGGGGGGATACAATGAGCAGTTCTTC
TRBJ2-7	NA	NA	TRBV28	CASSSPGGGPKSEEQYF	TGTGCCAGCAGTTCCCCAGGGGGAGGCCCGAAGTCGGAGGAGCAGTACTTC
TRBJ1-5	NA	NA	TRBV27	CASSLYRRTPQHF	TGTGCCAGCAGTCTATACAGGCGCACACCCCAGCATTTT
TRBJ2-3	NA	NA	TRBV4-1	CASSQDVPVTGGSTDTQYF	TGCGCCAGCAGCCAAGATGTGCCCGTTACCGGCGGTAGCACAGATACGCAGTATTTT
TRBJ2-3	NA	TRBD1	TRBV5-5	CASSLAGTGRGDTQYF	TGTGCCAGCAGCTTGGCCGGGACAGGGAGGGGAGATACGCAGTATTTT
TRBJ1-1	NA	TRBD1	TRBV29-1	CSVQDRGLNTEAFF	TGCAGCGTTCAAGACAGGGGATTGAACACTGAAGCTTTCTTT
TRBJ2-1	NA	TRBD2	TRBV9	CASSRTSGTYNEQFF	TGTGCCAGCAGCCGAACTAGCGGGACATACAATGAGCAGTTCTTC
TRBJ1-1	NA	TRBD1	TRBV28	CASGTGGTEAFF	TGTGCCAGCGGGACAGGTGGCACTGAAGCTTTCTTT
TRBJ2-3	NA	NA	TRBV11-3	CASSLGLTDTQYF	TGTGCCAGCAGCTTAGGACTCACAGATACGCAGTATTTT
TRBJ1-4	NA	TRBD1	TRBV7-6	CASSLMGTGGEKLFF	TGTGCCAGCAGCTTGATGGGGACAGGGGGAGAAAAACTGTTTTTT
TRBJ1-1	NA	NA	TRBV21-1	CASSKRWRRGNTEAFF	TGTGCCAGCAGCAAACGTTGGCGAAGGGGGAACACTGAAGCTTTCTTT
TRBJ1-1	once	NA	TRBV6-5	CASSYPGQNTEAFF	TGTGCCAGCAGTTACCCCGGACAGAACACTGAAGCTTTCTTT
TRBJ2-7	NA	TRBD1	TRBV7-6	CASSSRTGYEQYF	TGTGCCAGCAGCTCCCGGACAGGATACGAGCAGTACTTC
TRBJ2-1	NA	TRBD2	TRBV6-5	CASMLAASYNEQFF	TGTGCCAGCATGCTAGCGGCATCCTACAATGAGCAGTTCTTC
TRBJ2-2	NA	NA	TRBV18	CASSPNGGLRTGELFF	TGTGCCAGCTCACCAAACGGGGGTCTGAGGACCGGGGAGCTGTTTTTT